A single sample gave rise to the 6 T cell receptor beta chains below, sequenced in a study of identical twins. TCRdb analysed the 5' RACE reads with MiXCR anew, one entry per CDR3 protein. The sample carries 550,000 to 800,000 distinct CDR3 sequences, roughly 6.6% recorded once. This sample also belongs to another study, concerning yellow fever vaccine responses in identical twins.

Source material: PBMCs. These receptors all come from a woman aged 18-29 years in good health.

This clonotype was counted at least ten times. CDR3 amino acids: CSATGTAITDTQYF. In nucleotides, the CDR3 is TGCAGTGCTACAGGGACAGCTATCACAGATACGCAGTATTTT. The chain uses TRBV20-1 and TRBJ2-3; 7 nucleotides match TRBD1. The CDR3 has 14 residues. With 4 bases clipped from V and 2 bases from J, the junction kept 6 bases outside the gene matches. Germline V lookup: CDR1 DFQATT, CDR2 SNEGSKA (reference sequence).

The table lists this clonotype with a few counts. The gene calls are TRBV24-1 and TRBJ2-4; tentatively, D is TRBD2 (5 bases). In germline, CDR1 is KGHDR, CDR2 SFDVKD. The length of the CDR3 is 13 residues. The V end was cut by 9 bases, the J end by 7 bases, with 15 bases between. The chain's CDR3 is CATAGLKANIQYF. The CDR3 DNA reads as TGTGCCACCGCCGGACTTAAGGCGAACATTCAGTACTTC.

Only a few counts were recorded for this clonotype. The chain combines TRBV7-9 with TRBJ1-1, with unresolved D. CDR3 length: 14 residues. The germline CDR1 and CDR2 sequences are SEHNR and FQNEAQ (reference sequence). V lost 2 bases to trimming and J lost 12 bases, with 19 bases between them. The CDR3 spells CASSLPTLRRGTFF. The CDR3 coding sequence is TGTGCCAGCAGCTTACCAACCTTAAGGCGGGGAACTTTCTTT.

This clonotype was seen ten or more times. V is TRBV12-3 or TRBV12-4 and J is TRBJ1-2, with D possibly matching TRBD1 (5 bases). CDR3 length: 14 amino acids. Trimming removed 3 bases from V and 11 bases from J, with 19 bases in between. The DNA for the CDR3 is TGTGCCAGCAGTTTCCCGGGACTGCATGGTCGATACACCTTC. This sequence encodes CASSFPGLHGRYTF.

This clonotype was counted a few times. The chain uses TRBV10-3 and TRBJ2-1, with 9 bases identical to TRBD2. Trimming cost V 0 bases and J 6 bases; bases outside gene matches: 6. In germline, CDR1 is ENHRY, CDR2 SYGVKD. The CDR3 sequence is 16 residues long. The CDR3 DNA reads TGTGCCATCAGTGAGTCCCCAGCGGGAGGCCCCAATGAGCAGTTCTTC. Encoded protein: CAISESPAGGPNEQFF.

This clonotype has at least ten counts. The chain combines TRBV5-6 with TRBJ1-5; maybe TRBD1 (6 bases). The CDR3 length is 15 residues. Trimming stripped 4 bases from V and 6 bases from J, with 17 bases between. CDR1 is SGHDT, CDR2 YYEEEE, per germline. The CDR3 is CASSLGHRVPQPQHF. The CDR3 DNA sequence: TGTGCCAGCAGCCTGGGGCACAGGGTTCCTCAGCCCCAGCATTTT.